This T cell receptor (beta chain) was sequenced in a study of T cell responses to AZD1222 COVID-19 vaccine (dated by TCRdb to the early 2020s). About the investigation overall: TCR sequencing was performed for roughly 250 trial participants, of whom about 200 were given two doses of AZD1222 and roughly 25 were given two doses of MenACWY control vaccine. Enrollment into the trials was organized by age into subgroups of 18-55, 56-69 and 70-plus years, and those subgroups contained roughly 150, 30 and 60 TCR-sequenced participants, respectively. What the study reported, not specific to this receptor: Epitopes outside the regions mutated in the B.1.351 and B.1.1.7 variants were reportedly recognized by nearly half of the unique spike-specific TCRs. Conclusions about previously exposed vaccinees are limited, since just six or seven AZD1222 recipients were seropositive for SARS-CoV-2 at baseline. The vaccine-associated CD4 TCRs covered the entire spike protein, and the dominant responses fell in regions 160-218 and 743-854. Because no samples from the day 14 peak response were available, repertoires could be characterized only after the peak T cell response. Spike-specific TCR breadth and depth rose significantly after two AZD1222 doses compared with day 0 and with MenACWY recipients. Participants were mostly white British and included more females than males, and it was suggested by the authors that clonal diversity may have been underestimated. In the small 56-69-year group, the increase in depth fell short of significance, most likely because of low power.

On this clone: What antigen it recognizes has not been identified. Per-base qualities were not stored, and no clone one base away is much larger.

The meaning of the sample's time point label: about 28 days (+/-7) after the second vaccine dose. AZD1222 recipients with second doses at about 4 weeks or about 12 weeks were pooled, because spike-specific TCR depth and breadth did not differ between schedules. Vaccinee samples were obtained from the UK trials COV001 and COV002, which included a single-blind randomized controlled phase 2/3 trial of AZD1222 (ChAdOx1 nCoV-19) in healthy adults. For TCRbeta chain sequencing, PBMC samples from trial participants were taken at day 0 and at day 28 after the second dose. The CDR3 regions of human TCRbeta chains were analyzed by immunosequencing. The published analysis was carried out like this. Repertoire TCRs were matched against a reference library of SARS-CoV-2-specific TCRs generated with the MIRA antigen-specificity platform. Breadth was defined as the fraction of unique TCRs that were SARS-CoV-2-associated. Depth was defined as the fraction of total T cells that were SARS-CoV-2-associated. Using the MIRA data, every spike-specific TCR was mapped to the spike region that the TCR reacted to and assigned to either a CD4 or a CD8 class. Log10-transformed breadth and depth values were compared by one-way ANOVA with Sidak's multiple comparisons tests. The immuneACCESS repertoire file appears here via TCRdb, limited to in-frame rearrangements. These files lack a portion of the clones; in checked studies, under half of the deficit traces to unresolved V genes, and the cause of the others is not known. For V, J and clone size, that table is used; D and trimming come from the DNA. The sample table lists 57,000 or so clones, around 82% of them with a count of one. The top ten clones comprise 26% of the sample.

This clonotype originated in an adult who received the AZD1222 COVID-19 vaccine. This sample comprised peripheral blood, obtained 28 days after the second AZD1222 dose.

Here is the DNA: TGTGCCAGCAGCTTCTCACTCCCGAAGGGAACTGAAGCTTTCTTT. Its translation is CASSFSLPKGTEAFF. The chain was built from TRBV5-4 and TRBJ1-1, with the D segment identity uncertain. The V end loses 2 bases and the J end loses 5 bases, and a stretch of 16 bases separates them. The CDR3, from cysteine to phenylalanine, totals 15 residues. Only the CDR3 part of the read is kept: 45 bases, read in frame from the first base. CDR1 and CDR2 (SGHNT, YYREEE) derive from the germline V gene (reference sequence). Reference TRBV5-4 and TRBJ1-1 proteins supply the regions before and after the CDR3; the full variable domain is: ETGVTQSPTHLIKTRGQQVTLRCSSQSGHNTVSWYQQALGQGPQFIFQYYREEENGRGNFPPRFSGLQFPNYSSELNVNALELDDSALYLCASSFSLPKGTEAFFGQGTRLTVV.